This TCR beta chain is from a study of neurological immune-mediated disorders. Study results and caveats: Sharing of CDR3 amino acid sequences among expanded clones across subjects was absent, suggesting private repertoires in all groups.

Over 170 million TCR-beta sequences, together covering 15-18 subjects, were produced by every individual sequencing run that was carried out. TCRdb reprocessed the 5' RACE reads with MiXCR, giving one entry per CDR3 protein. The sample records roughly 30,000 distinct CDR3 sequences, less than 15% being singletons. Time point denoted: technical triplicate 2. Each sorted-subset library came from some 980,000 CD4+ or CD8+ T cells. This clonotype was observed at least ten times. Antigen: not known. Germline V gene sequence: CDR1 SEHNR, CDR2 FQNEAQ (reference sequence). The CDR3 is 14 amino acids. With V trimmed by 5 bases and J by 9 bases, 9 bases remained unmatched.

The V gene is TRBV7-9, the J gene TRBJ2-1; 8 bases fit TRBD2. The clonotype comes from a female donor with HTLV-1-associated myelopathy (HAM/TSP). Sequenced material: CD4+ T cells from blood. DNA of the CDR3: TGTGCCAGCAGCCCCGGGACTAGAAATCCTGAGCAGTTCTTC. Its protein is CASSPGTRNPEQFF.